These 20 T cell receptor beta chains were sequenced from one sample in a study of siplizumab effects on memory and regulatory T cells. Clones were sequenced by immunoSEQ multiplex PCR, and TCRdb holds only the in-frame ones, with some missing. This sample has 98,000 or so clones, with 85% to 95% found just once. The sample consisted of Tregs sorted from blood. These receptors all stem from a human donor in good health.

J is TRBJ2-7 and V is TRBV7-2; no clear D. V shed 3 bases and J shed 3 bases, with 9 bases lying between them. Per the germline V gene, CDR1 is SGHTA and CDR2 is FQGNSA. This CDR3 is 13 amino acids long. The CDR3 DNA sequence: TGTGCCAGCAGCTTTCCTAGAAGCTACGAGCAGTACTTC. Translated: CASSFPRSYEQYF.

This rearrangement joins TRBV30 to TRBJ2-7; TRBD1 is a possible D gene (5 bases). Deletions cut 1 base from V and 0 bases from J, with 10 bases between. Germline CDR1 reads GTSNPN; CDR2 reads SVGIG (reference sequence). CDR3 length: 14 amino acids. In DNA, the CDR3 is TGTGCCTGGAGTGCAGGGTTTTTCTCCTACGAGCAGTACTTC. It translates to CAWSAGFFSYEQYF.

The chain joins TRBV6-5 to TRBJ1-1; the D gene is possibly TRBD1 (6 bases). CDR3 length equals 16 residues. Trimming stripped 0 bases from V and 0 bases from J, with 11 bases between. Per germline, CDR1 MNHEY and CDR2 SVGAGI. DNA for the CDR3: TGTGCCAGCAGTTACTCTCCAGGGGCTTTGAACACTGAAGCTTTCTTT. Residues: CASSYSPGALNTEAFF.

V and J are TRBV5-1 and TRBJ2-3, with 7 bases identical to TRBD1. Trimming took 3 bases from V and 2 from J; bases not matched to a gene: 6. Germline CDR1 reads SGHRS; CDR2 reads YFSETQ. CDR3 length: 15 amino acids. In DNA form, the CDR3 reads TGCGCCAGCAGCTCGACAGGGCAGACCACAGATACGCAGTATTTT. Translation: CASSSTGQTTDTQYF.

The chain has TRBV6-1 and TRBJ1-5; D uncertain. Trimming stripped 3 bases from V and 2 bases from J, with 8 bases between. The germline CDR1 and CDR2 sequences are MNHNS and SASEGT. The length of the CDR3 is 14 residues. This chain's CDR3 is CASSEGLGNQPQHF. CDR3 nucleotide sequence: TGTGCCAGCAGTGAGGGCCTCGGCAATCAGCCCCAGCATTTT.

The chain links TRBV6-1 to TRBJ1-5; 9 bases align to TRBD1. Germline assignment: CDR1 MNHNS and CDR2 SASEGT. With V trimmed by 2 bases and J by 5 bases, 4 bases remained unmatched. This CDR3 is built from 15 residues. The CDR3 DNA follows: TGTGCCAGCAGTGAACGGGACAGGGCCGATCAGCCCCAGCATTTT. It codes for CASSERDRADQPQHF.

J is TRBJ1-3 and V is TRBV30, with no clear D. Deletions cut 0 bases from V and 0 bases from J, with 6 bases between. The germline gives CDR1 GTSNPN, CDR2 SVGIG (reference sequence). The CDR3 extends over 14 amino acids. The CDR3 region is CAWSVDFSGNTIYF. CDR3 bases: TGTGCCTGGAGTGTGGACTTCTCTGGAAACACCATATATTTT.

The chain carries TRBV19 and TRBJ1-5; no firm D call. Germline lookup yields CDR1 LNHDA and CDR2 SQIVND (reference sequence). The V end lost 2 bases, the J end lost 4 bases, and 6 bases lay between the germline ends. There are 13 residues in the CDR3. The CDR3 reads CASSIWANQPQHF. The CDR3, as DNA: TGTGCCAGTAGTATATGGGCGAATCAGCCCCAGCATTTT. The full variable domain, completed using reference TRBV19 and TRBJ1-5, is DGGITQSPKYLFRKEGQNVTLSCEQNLNHDAMYWYRQDPGQGLRLIYYSQIVNDFQKGDIAEGYSVSREKKESFPLTVTSAQKNPTAFYLCASSIWANQPQHFGDGTRLSIL.

The chain recombines TRBV5-1 with TRBJ1-6, with a tentative D call TRBD1 (6 bases). The CDR3 extends over 15 amino acids. V was shortened by 7 bases and J by 5 bases, with 16 bases between the two germline ends. Looked up from germline, CDR1 is SGHRS and CDR2 is YFSETQ. The CDR3 region has the DNA TGCGCCAGCCAAACCGGGACAAGCGATAATTCACCCCTCCACTTT. This gives the protein CASQTGTSDNSPLHF.

Only one count was recorded for this clone. This chain connects TRBV30 to TRBJ2-7, with D maybe TRBD2 (6 bases). This CDR3 is 13 amino acids long. CDR1 is GTSNPN and CDR2 is SVGIG in the germline V gene (reference sequence). V shed 1 base and J shed 3 bases, with 10 bases lying between them. The CDR3 protein is CAWSGGLFYEQYF. The CDR3, as DNA: TGTGCCTGGAGTGGGGGACTTTTCTACGAGCAGTACTTC.

This clone was seen once. DNA for the CDR3: TGTGCCAGCTCACCGGGACTCAGCTCTGGAAACGTCCTGACTTTC. This gives the protein CASSPGLSSGNVLTF. The genes are TRBV18 and TRBJ2-6, with D perhaps matching TRBD2 (6 bases). CDR3 length: 15 residues. Trimming stripped 3 bases from V and 10 bases from J, with 16 bases between. CDR1 KGHSH and CDR2 LQKENI come from the germline V gene.

This chain joins TRBV7-9 and TRBJ1-5; unclear D gene. From germline, CDR1 is SEHNR and CDR2 FQNEAQ (reference sequence). The germline V and J ends were trimmed by 4 bases and 4 bases, with 11 bases remaining between them. The CDR3 contains 14 residues. The DNA for the CDR3 is TGTGCCAGCAGCTCCTCCGGATCAAATCAGCCCCAGCATTTT. It codes for CASSSSGSNQPQHF.

This sequence joins TRBV6-5 and TRBJ1-1, with D possibly being TRBD1 (5 bases). The CDR3 is 12 amino acids. V was trimmed by 6 bases and J by 10 bases, leaving 15 bases between them. Germline V gives CDR1 MNHEY, CDR2 SVGAGI. In nucleotides, the CDR3 is TGTGCCAGCAGCCCTATGGGGGGTAGAGCTTTCTTT. It encodes CASSPMGGRAFF.

The chain recombines TRBV6-5 with TRBJ1-2; D gene unclear. The V end was cut by 5 bases, the J end by 7 bases, with 17 bases between. This CDR3 comprises 14 residues. CDR1 is MNHEY and CDR2 is SVGAGI in the germline V gene. CDR3 sequence: CASSTFDNFGGYTF. In DNA, the CDR3 is TGTGCCAGCAGTACCTTTGACAACTTTGGTGGCTACACCTTC.

This chain connects TRBV5-1 to TRBJ2-3; 11 bases match TRBD2. The CDR3 extends over 20 amino acids. Trimming took 4 bases from V and 0 from J; bases not matched to a gene: 16. Germline CDR1 is SGHRS and CDR2 is YFSETQ. In nucleotides, the CDR3 is TGCGCCAGCAGCCGTTCTAGCGGGGGGATCCTCCACTCTAGCACAGATACGCAGTATTTT. Its translation: CASSRSSGGILHSSTDTQYF.

This chain joins TRBV7-8 and TRBJ2-7, with D possibly matching TRBD1 (6 bases). This CDR3 comprises 16 residues. Germline values: CDR1 SGHVS, CDR2 FQNEAQ. Trimming stripped 2 bases from V and 0 bases from J, with 14 bases between. The DNA for the CDR3 is TGTGCCAGCAGCTTATTGACCGGGGACAACTCCTACGAGCAGTACTTC. Amino acids: CASSLLTGDNSYEQYF.

The chain links TRBV5-5 to TRBJ2-2; D is undetermined. This CDR3 has 13 residues. Germline V lookup: CDR1 SGHKS, CDR2 YYEKEE (reference sequence). V was pared by 2 bases and J by 6 bases, with 8 bases between. The CDR3 spells CASSFIAPGELFF. The CDR3 coding sequence is TGTGCCAGCAGCTTTATTGCACCCGGGGAGCTGTTTTTT. The whole variable domain, filled in from reference TRBV5-5 and TRBJ2-2, reads DAGVTQSPTHLIKTRGQQVTLRCSPISGHKSVSWYQQVLGQGPQFIFQYYEKEERGRGNFPDRFSARQFPNYSSELNVNALLLGDSALYLCASSFIAPGELFFGEGSRLTVL.

The rearrangement links TRBV11-3 to TRBJ2-5, with 7 bases identical to TRBD2. The germline V gene encodes CDR1 SGHNT and CDR2 YENEEA. The CDR3 is made up of 13 amino acids. The J segment lost 5 bases and the V segment lost 5 bases, leaving 5 bases of the junction unmatched. CDR3 loop: CASSVVGGETQYF. For the CDR3, the DNA is TGTGCCAGCAGCGTGGTGGGGGGGGAGACCCAGTACTTC.

The chain combines TRBV7-3 with TRBJ1-1; tentatively, D is TRBD1 (5 bases). The V gene's germline CDR1 is SGHTA and CDR2 FQGTGA. V lost 5 bases and J lost 2, with 9 bases in between. There are 13 residues in the CDR3. CDR3 loop: CASSKTGNTEAFF. CDR3 nucleotide sequence: TGTGCCAGCAGCAAAACAGGAAACACTGAAGCTTTCTTT.

The rearrangement joins TRBV18 to TRBJ1-2; a possible D gene is TRBD1 (5 bases). Deletions cut 2 bases from V and 4 bases from J, with 17 bases between. Per the germline V gene, CDR1 is KGHSH and CDR2 is LQKENI. CDR3 length equals 16 residues. The DNA for the CDR3 is TGTGCCAGCTCACCAACCGGAGTTAGGGGACCCTATGGCTACACCTTC. Amino acid sequence: CASSPTGVRGPYGYTF.